The TCR beta chain under discussion was sequenced for a study of control samples from healthy donors and cancer patients. CDR3 length: 11 residues. Trimming cost V 6 bases and J 8 bases, with 10 bases left between them. Germline CDR1 ENHRY, CDR2 SYGVKD. TCRdb's table, derived via immunoSEQ multiplex PCR, lists solely in-frame clones and lacks some. This repertoire shows over 100,000 clones, around 90% found once; its top ten account for roughly 2.7%. The sequenced sample consisted of blood. The chain uses TRBV10-3 and TRBJ1-2; D gene uncertain. The clonotype was recovered from a man between 40 and 49 years old in good health. Here the CDR3 DNA reads TGTGCCATCAGCCTCGACGTAGGCTACACCTTC. Protein sequence: CAISLDVGYTF.